This entry features one T cell receptor (beta chain) sequence. Its target is unknown. The record originates from a study of T cells after yellow fever vaccination. Study-wide results and caveats: A secondary response was less intense yet reached its peak sooner, at day 5 versus 15.

CDR1 and CDR2 (germline): DFQATT, SNEGSKA (reference sequence). This CDR3 has 14 amino acids. V lost 2 bases, J lost 2 bases, and 3 bases stayed unmatched. TCRdb ran MiXCR on the 5' RACE reads and lists one entry per CDR3 protein. The repertoire holds hundreds of thousands of distinct CDR3 sequences, with more than 9% as singletons. The sequences come from PBMCs, collected on the day of the yellow fever booster vaccination. This chain links TRBV20-1 with TRBJ2-3, with TRBD2 matching over 8 bases. The receptor's source is a man under 40 who received the YFV17D yellow fever vaccine. CDR3 sequence reads: CSARLGLVTDTQYF. CDR3 sequence (DNA): TGCAGTGCTAGACTGGGACTAGTCACAGATACGCAGTATTTT.